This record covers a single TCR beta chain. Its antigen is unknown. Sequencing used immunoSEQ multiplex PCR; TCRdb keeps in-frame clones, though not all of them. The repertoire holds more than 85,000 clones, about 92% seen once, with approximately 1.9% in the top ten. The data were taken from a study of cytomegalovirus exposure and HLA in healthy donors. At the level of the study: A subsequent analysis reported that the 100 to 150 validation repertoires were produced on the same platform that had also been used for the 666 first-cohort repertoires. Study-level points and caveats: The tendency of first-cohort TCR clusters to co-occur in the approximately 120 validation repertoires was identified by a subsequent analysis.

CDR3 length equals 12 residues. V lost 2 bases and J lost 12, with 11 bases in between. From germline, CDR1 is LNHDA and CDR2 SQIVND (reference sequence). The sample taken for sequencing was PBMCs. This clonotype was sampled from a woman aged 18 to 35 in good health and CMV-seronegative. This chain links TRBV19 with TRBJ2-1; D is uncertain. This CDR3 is CASSINAGGQFF. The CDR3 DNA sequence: TGTGCCAGTAGTATAAATGCCGGTGGGCAGTTCTTC.